This T cell receptor (beta chain) was sequenced for a study of PD-1 blockade in classical Hodgkin lymphoma (dated by TCRdb to 2018 to 2021). In the study overall: Nivolumab dosing was 3 mg/kg intravenously every 2 weeks, continuing until either disease progression or unacceptable toxicity. To define a peripheral blood immune signature of response to PD-1 blockade in classical Hodgkin lymphoma, the study combined TCR beta sequencing with CyTOF.

The sample's time point, from its label and the paper: cycle 4 day 1 (C4D1), after about 6 weeks of nivolumab. Every trial patient had relapsed after autologous stem cell transplantation, and cohorts A, B and C differed in prior brentuximab vedotin exposure. The trial cohort included 55 to 65 patients with relapsed/refractory classical Hodgkin lymphoma, and each patient had a best overall response of complete response, partial response or progressive disease. Trial patients were treated with single-agent nivolumab in the multi-cohort phase II CheckMate 205 trial. An independent review committee assessed best overall response by applying the 2007 International Working Group response criteria. Trial PBMCs were collected just before the start of nivolumab (C1D1) and during therapy at cycle 2 day 1 and cycle 4 day 1. Peripheral blood was collected in 8 mL Vacutainer Cell Preparation Tubes, from which PBMCs were isolated by centrifugation and then cryopreserved.

Genomic DNA was isolated using the Qiagen DNeasy kit from unsorted PBMCs as well as from negatively selected CD4+ and CD8+ fractions. TCR beta CDR3 regions were amplified by immunoSEQ multiplex PCR using primers annealing to V and J segments. A synthetic immune receptor repertoire was used to minimize amplification bias, and any residual bias was removed computationally once sequencing was done. The paper's processing steps were these. Custom Python scripts were used to quantify repertoire diversity as the Shannon entropy index. Unsorted, CD4+ and CD8+ repertoires were analyzed separately, except in combined analyses where CD4+ and CD8+ sequences were merged in silico. Clonal expansion was defined as a frequency increase of at least 2-fold after treatment compared with C1D1, and clones undetected at baseline were assigned a pseudocount of 0.5. Clones with 0 or 1 copy at C1D1 were defined as singleton clones, while clones with 2 or more copies were defined as non-singleton clones. Clones expanded in unsorted samples were assigned a CD4+, CD8+ or unknown annotation through matching of protein sequences in sorted samples from the same patient. Wilcoxon tests were applied to paired samples to test diversity changes from C1D1 to C4D1. The clones in this table, taken by TCRdb from immuneACCESS, are in-frame only. Not every clone is retained; where verified, under half of the shortfall comes from an unresolved V gene, and the cause of the rest is unknown. That table gives V, J and clone size, and the DNA gave D and trimming. The sample table shows over 85,000 clones, and about 93% are seen once. The ten biggest clones cover approximately 2% of the sample.

With regard to this clone: Its antigen remains undetermined. It has no much larger one-base neighbor in the sample; base qualities were not kept.

Broader findings and caveats from the paper: Baseline diversity similar to that of newly diagnosed patients was observed in trial patients achieving complete response, whereas significantly lower diversity was observed in partial responders and progressors. The study was limited to a single clinical trial cohort, and causes of repertoire differences, possibly disease activity or prior therapy, remained undefined. Diversity was lower in patients who began nivolumab less than 1 year after ASCT, so these patients were left out of later analyses to avoid confounding by immune reconstitution. By C4D1, a significant rise was seen in CD4+ TCR diversity but not in CD8+ TCR diversity (p=0.0027 vs p=0.16), and the rise was most apparent among complete responders (p=0.02). Newly diagnosed patients were reported to have lower baseline TCR diversity than healthy donors, and relapsed/refractory patients were reported to have lower baseline TCR diversity still.

The TCR comes from a human donor with classical Hodgkin lymphoma. Here the sequenced sample was peripheral blood mononuclear cells (PBMCs), taken before the fourth cycle of nivolumab.

The sequenced DNA: TGTGCCAGCAAGCCCACAGGGTCTGGGGCCAACGTCCTGACTTTC. This gives the protein CASKPTGSGANVLTF. The rearranged segments are TRBV6-4 and TRBJ2-6; matching of 6 bases hints at TRBD1 as the D gene. The CDR3 covers 15 residues, taking in both the cysteine and the phenylalanine. Just the 45-base CDR3 DNA is kept, in frame starting at base 1. Looking up the germline V gene yields CDR1 MRHNA and CDR2 SNTAGT. V is clipped by 7 bases and J by 1 base, and the sequence between their germline boundaries is 11 bases long.